This TCR beta chain came from a study of PD-L1 blockade in urothelial cancer. About the research overall: T cells numbered a median of roughly 150,000 in the blood samples.

Regarding this clone: What it binds is not known.

Study-level points and caveats: Better progression-free and overall survival followed lower pretreatment blood clonality. By 3 weeks, tumor-associated blood clones had expanded more in durable-benefit patients.

Metastatic or locally advanced urothelial carcinoma was present in the patients. The V and J ends lost 5 bases and 3 bases respectively, with 13 bases between them. In germline, CDR1 is SGHAT, CDR2 FQNNGV. The CDR3 has 14 residues. Repertoires were generated with immunoSEQ multiplex PCR, while TCRdb's copy carries only in-frame clones and drops some. The sample lists about 80,000 clones; about nine tenths were seen once. The specimen was PBMCs, collected around atezolizumab (anti-PD-L1) treatment. The clonotype originates from a woman in her sixties or seventies with urothelial cancer. The V gene is TRBV11-2, the J gene TRBJ2-5, with D perhaps TRBD2 (6 bases). The CDR3 here is CASSAGIGEETQYF. The CDR3 coding sequence is TGTGCCAGCAGCGCGGGGATAGGGGAAGAGACCCAGTACTTC.